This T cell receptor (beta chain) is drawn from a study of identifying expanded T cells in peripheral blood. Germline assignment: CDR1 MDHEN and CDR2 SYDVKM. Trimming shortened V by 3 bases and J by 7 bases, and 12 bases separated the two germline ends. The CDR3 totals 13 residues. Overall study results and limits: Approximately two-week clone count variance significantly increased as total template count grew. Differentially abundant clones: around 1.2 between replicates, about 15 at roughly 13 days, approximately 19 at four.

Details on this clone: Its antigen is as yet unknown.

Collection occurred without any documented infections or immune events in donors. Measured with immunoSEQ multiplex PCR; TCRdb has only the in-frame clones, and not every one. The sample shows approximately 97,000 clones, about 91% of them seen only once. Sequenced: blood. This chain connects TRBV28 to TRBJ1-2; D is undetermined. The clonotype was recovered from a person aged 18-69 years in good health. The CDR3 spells CASSFENSGGYTF. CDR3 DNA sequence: TGTGCCAGCAGTTTTGAGAACTCTGGTGGCTACACCTTC.